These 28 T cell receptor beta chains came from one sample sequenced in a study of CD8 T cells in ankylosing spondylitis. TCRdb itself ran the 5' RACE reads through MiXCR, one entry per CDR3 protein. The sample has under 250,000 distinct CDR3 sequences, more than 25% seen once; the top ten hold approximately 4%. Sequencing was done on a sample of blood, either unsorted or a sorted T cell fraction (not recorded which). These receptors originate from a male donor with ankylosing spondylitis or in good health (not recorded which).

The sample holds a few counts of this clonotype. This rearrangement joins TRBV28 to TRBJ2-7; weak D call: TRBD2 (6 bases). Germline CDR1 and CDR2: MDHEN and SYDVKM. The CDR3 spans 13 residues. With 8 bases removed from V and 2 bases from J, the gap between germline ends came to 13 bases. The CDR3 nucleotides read TGTGCCAGCGGAGGGCCGAACCCCTACGAGCAGTACTTC. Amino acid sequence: CASGGPNPYEQYF.

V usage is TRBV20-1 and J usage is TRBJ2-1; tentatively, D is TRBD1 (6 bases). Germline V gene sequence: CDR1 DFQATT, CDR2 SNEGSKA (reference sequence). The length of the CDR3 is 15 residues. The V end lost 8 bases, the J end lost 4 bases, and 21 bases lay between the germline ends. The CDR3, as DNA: TGCAGTCCGACCACCCGCGACAGGAGGTACAATGAGCAGTTCTTC. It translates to CSPTTRDRRYNEQFF.

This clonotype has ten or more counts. The CDR3 here is CASNPNRDTEAFF. CDR3 sequence (DNA): TGTGCCAGCAACCCTAACAGGGACACTGAAGCTTTCTTT. The chain couples TRBV7-9 to TRBJ1-1; D may be TRBD1 (6 bases). V was shortened by 7 bases and J by 3 bases, with 12 bases between the two germline ends. Germline values: CDR1 SEHNR, CDR2 FQNEAQ (reference sequence). The CDR3 is made up of 13 amino acids.

CDR3 amino acids: CSARSLTEAFF. The CDR3 region has the DNA TGCAGTGCTAGATCGCTGACTGAAGCTTTCTTT. The chain carries TRBV20-1 and TRBJ1-1, with no clear D. The CDR3 totals 11 residues. V lost 2 bases, J lost 5 bases, and 6 bases lay in between. Per germline, CDR1 DFQATT and CDR2 SNEGSKA (reference sequence).

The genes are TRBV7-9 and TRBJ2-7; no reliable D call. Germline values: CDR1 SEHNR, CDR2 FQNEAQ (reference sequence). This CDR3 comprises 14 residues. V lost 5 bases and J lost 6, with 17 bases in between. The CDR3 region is CASSDTQASPEQYF. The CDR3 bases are TGTGCCAGCAGCGATACCCAGGCGAGCCCCGAGCAGTACTTC. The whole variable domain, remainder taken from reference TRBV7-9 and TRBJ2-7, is DTGVSQNPRHKITKRGQNVTFRCDPISEHNRLYWYRQTLGQGPEFLTYFQNEAQLEKSRLLSDRFSAERPKGSFSTLEIQRTEQGDSAMYLCASSDTQASPEQYFGPGTRLTVT.

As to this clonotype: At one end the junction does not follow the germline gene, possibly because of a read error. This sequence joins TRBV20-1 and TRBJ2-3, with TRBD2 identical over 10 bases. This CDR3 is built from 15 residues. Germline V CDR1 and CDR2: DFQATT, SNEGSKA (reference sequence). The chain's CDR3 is CSARTSGESTDAQYF. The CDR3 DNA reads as TGCAGTGCTCGAACTAGCGGGGAGAGCACAGATGCGCAGTATTTT.

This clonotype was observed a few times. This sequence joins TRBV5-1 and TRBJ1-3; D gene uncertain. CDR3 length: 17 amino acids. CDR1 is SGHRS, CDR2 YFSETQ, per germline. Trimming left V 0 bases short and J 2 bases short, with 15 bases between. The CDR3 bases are TGCGCCAGCAGCTTGGTCCCCGCGGCGAGTACTGGAAACACCATATATTTT. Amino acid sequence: CASSLVPAASTGNTIYF.

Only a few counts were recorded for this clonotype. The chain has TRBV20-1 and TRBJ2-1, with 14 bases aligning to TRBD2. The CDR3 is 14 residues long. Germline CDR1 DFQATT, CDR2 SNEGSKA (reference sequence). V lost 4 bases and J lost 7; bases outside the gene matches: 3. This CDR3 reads CSANGLAGGNEQFF. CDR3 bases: TGCAGTGCTAACGGACTAGCGGGGGGAAATGAGCAGTTCTTC.

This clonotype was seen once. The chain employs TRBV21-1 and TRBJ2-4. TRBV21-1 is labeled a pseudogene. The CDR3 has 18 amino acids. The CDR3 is CASSKAWAGTLAKNIQYF. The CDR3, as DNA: TGTGCCAGCAGCAAAGCTTGGGCAGGCACTCTAGCCAAAAACATTCAGTACTTC.

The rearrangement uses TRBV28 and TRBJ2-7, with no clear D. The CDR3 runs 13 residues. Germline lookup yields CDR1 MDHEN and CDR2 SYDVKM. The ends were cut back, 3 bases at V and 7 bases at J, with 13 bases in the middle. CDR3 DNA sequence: TGTGCCAGCAGTTTTGGGTCGACGCGAGAGCAGTACTTC. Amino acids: CASSFGSTREQYF. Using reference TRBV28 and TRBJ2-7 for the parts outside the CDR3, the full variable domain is DVKVTQSSRYLVKRTGEKVFLECVQDMDHENMFWYRQDPGLGLRLIYFSYDVKMKEKGDIPEGYSVSREKKERFSLILESASTNQTSMYLCASSFGSTREQYFGPGTRLTVT.

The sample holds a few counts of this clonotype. CDR3 loop: CAWSPGMNTEAFF. Here the CDR3 DNA reads TGTGCCTGGAGCCCAGGTATGAACACTGAAGCTTTCTTT. The V gene is TRBV30, the J gene TRBJ1-1; D remains ambiguous. CDR3 length: 13 residues. In germline, CDR1 is GTSNPN, CDR2 SVGIG (reference sequence). The V and J ends lost 3 bases and 0 bases respectively, with 8 bases between them.

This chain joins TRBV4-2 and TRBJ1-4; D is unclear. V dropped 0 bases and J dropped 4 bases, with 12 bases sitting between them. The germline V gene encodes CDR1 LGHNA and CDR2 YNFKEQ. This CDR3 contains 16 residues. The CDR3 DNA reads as TGTGCCAGCAGCCAAGACTTGGGGAACCTTAATGAAAAACTGTTTTTT. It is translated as CASSQDLGNLNEKLFF.

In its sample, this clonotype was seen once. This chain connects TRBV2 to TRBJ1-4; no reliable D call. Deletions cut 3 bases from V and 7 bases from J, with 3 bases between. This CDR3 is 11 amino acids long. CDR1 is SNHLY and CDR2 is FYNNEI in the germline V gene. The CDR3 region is CASSEIEKLFF. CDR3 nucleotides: TGTGCCAGCAGTGAGATTGAAAAACTGTTTTTT.

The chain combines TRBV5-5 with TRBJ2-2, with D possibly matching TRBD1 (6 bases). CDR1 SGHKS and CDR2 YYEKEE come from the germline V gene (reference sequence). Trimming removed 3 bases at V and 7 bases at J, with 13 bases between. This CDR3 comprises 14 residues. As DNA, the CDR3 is TGTGCCAGCAGCTGGGCAGGGGAAGGCGGGGAGCTGTTTTTT. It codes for CASSWAGEGGELFF.

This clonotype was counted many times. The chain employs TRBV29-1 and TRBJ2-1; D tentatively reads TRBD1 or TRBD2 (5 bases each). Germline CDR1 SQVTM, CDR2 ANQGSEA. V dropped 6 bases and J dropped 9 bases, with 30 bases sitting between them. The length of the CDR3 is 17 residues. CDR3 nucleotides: TGCAGCGTCCAAGACCGGGGCAGGGCTTGGTACACTGGTGAGCAGTTCTTC. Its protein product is CSVQDRGRAWYTGEQFF.

The CDR3 sequence: CSVQDREETQYF. The CDR3, as DNA: TGCAGCGTCCAAGACAGGGAAGAGACCCAGTACTTC. The V and J genes are TRBV29-1 and TRBJ2-5, with 7 bases aligning to TRBD1. This CDR3 comprises 12 residues. V shed 6 bases and J 3 bases; nucleotides not matched to a gene: 4. Germline values: CDR1 SQVTM, CDR2 ANQGSEA.

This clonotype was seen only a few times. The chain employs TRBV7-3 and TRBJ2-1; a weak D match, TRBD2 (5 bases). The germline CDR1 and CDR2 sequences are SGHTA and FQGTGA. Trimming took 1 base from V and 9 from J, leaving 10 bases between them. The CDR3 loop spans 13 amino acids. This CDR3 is CASSLSPSSEQFF. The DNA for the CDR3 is TGTGCCAGCAGCTTAAGTCCTAGCTCTGAGCAGTTCTTC.

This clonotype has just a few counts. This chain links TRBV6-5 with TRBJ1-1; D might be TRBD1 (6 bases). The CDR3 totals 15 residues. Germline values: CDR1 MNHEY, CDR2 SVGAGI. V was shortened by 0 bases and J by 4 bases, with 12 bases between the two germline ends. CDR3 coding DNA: TGTGCCAGCAGTTACTCGGGGGGGGCTGGCACTGAAGCTTTCTTT. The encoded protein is CASSYSGGAGTEAFF.

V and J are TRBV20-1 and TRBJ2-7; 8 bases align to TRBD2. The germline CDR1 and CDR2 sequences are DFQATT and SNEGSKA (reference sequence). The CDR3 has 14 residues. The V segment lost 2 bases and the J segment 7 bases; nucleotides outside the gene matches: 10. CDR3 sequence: CSARQAGVRGEQYF. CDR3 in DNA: TGCAGTGCTAGACAAGCGGGGGTTCGGGGTGAGCAGTACTTC.

The CDR3 sequence is CASSPNRGQETQYF. The CDR3 DNA sequence: TGTGCCAGCAGCCCGAACAGGGGGCAGGAGACCCAGTACTTC. The rearrangement links TRBV7-2 to TRBJ2-5; 9 bases align to TRBD1. Trimming cost V 5 bases and J 5 bases; bases outside gene matches: 6. Germline CDR1 is SGHTA and CDR2 is FQGNSA. This CDR3 comprises 14 residues. The full variable domain, with the rest looked up from reference TRBV7-2 and TRBJ2-5, is GAGVSQSPSNKVTEKGKDVELRCDPISGHTALYWYRQSLGQGLEFLIYFQGNSAPDKSGLPSDRFSAERTGGSVSTLTIQRTQQEDSAVYLCASSPNRGQETQYFGPGTRLLVL.

The chain's CDR3 is CASSGSGGDNEQFF. The CDR3 region has the DNA TGTGCCAGCAGTGGAAGCGGGGGGGACAATGAGCAGTTCTTC. The chain uses TRBV12-3 or TRBV12-4 and TRBJ2-1; 10 positions match TRBD2. The V and J ends lost 5 bases and 5 bases, in that order; junction bases with no gene match: 3. The CDR3 runs 14 residues.

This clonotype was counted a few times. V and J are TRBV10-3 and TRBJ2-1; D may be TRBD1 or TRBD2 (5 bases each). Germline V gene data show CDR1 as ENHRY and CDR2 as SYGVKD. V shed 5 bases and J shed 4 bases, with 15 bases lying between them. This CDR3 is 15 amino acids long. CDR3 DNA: TGTGCCATCAGTCTCAGCCGGGACGTTTACAATGAGCAGTTCTTC. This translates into CAISLSRDVYNEQFF.

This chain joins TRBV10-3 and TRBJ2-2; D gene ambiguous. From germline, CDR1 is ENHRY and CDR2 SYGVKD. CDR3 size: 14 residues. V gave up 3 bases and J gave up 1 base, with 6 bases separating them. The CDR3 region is CAISEVLNTGELFF. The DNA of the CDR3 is TGTGCCATCAGTGAAGTGTTGAACACCGGGGAGCTGTTTTTT.

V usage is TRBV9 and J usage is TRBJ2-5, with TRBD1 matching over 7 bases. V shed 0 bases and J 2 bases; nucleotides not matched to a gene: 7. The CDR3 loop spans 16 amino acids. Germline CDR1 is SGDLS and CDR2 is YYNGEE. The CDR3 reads CASSVATGTLQETQYF. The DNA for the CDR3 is TGTGCCAGCAGCGTAGCGACAGGGACCCTACAAGAGACCCAGTACTTC.

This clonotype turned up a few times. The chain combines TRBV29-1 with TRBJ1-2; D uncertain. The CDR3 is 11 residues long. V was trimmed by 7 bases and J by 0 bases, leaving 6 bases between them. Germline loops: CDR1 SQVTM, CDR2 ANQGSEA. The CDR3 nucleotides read TGCAGCGATGGGACTAACTATGGCTACACCTTC. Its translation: CSDGTNYGYTF.

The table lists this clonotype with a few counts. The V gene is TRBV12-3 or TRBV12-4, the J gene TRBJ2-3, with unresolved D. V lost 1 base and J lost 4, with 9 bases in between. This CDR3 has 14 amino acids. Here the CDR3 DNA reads TGTGCCAGCAGTTTAGGGCGCAGCGCAGATACGCAGTATTTT. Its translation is CASSLGRSADTQYF.

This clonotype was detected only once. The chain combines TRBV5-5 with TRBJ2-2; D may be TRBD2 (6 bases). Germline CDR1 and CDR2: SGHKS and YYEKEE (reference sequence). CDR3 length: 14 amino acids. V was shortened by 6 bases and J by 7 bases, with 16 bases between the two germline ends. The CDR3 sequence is CASTPYPRGGELFF. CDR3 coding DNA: TGTGCCAGCACCCCCTATCCGCGGGGCGGGGAGCTGTTTTTT.

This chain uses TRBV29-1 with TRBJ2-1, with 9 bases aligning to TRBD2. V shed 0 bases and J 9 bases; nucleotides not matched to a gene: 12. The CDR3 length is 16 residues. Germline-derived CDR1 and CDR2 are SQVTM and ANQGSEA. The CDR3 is CSVEEGRGGRIGEQFF. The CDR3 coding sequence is TGCAGCGTTGAAGAGGGGCGGGGGGGCCGCATAGGTGAGCAGTTCTTC.